One sample yielded the 20 T cell receptor beta chains listed below, sequenced in a study of cytomegalovirus exposure and HLA in healthy donors. Both 60 Vbeta primers and 13 Jbeta primers went into the PCR. The repertoire was sequenced with immunoSEQ multiplex PCR; TCRdb's copy has only in-frame clones and lacks some. The sample holds more than 90,000 clones, under 85% seen once. Sequences were obtained from PBMCs. Every receptor here comes from a woman between 35 and 50 years old in good health and CMV-seropositive.

V usage is TRBV6-6 and J usage is TRBJ2-5, with 9 bases identical to TRBD2. The germline CDR1 and CDR2 sequences are MNHNY and SVGAGI (reference sequence). This CDR3 has 15 residues. J was trimmed by 2 bases and V by 4 bases; bases with no gene match: 5. The CDR3, as DNA: TGTGCCAGCAGTTGGCAGCGGGAGGCACAAGAGACCCAGTACTTC. This sequence encodes CASSWQREAQETQYF.

The chain recombines TRBV5-1 with TRBJ2-6, with a weak D call TRBD2 (5 bases). Trimming took 1 base from V and 0 from J, leaving 14 bases between them. The CDR3 has 18 amino acids. CDR1 is SGHRS and CDR2 is YFSETQ in the germline V gene. The CDR3 region has the DNA TGCGCCAGCAGCTTGTCCCTGGACGGGAACTCTGGGGCCAACGTCCTGACTTTC. Amino acid sequence: CASSLSLDGNSGANVLTF.

This chain uses TRBV7-9 with TRBJ2-1; 11 nucleotides line up with TRBD2. In germline, CDR1 is SEHNR, CDR2 FQNEAQ (reference sequence). The CDR3 has 17 residues. J was trimmed by 10 bases and V by 1 base; bases with no gene match: 12. CDR3 in amino acids: CASSLGGLAGGWREQFF. The CDR3 nucleotides are TGTGCCAGCAGCTTAGGAGGACTAGCGGGTGGGTGGAGGGAGCAGTTCTTC.

The chain is built from TRBV29-1 and TRBJ1-2; TRBD1 agrees at 10 bases. V dropped 6 bases and J dropped 8; count of bases not matched to a gene: 15. This CDR3 contains 15 residues. Germline V gives CDR1 SQVTM, CDR2 ANQGSEA. Written as DNA, the CDR3 is TGCAGCGTCGGAGGGTGGGGACAGGGGCCGGGGGGCTACACCTTC. Encoded protein: CSVGGWGQGPGGYTF.

This rearrangement joins TRBV6-5 to TRBJ2-7, with 9 positions matching TRBD2. Trimming removed 0 bases from V and 4 bases from J; junction bases left unmatched: 7. Germline lookup yields CDR1 MNHEY and CDR2 SVGAGI. The CDR3 totals 16 residues. CDR3 sequence: CASSYSFSGSPYEQYF. Written as DNA, the CDR3 is TGTGCCAGCAGTTACTCGTTTAGCGGGAGCCCTTACGAGCAGTACTTC.

J is TRBJ1-2 and V is TRBV27; tentatively, D is TRBD1 (5 bases). V lost 2 bases and J lost 6, with 13 bases in between. The CDR3 is 14 residues long. The V gene's germline CDR1 is MNHEY and CDR2 SMNVEV (reference sequence). The CDR3 region is CASSLRGVGDGYTF. The DNA for the CDR3 is TGTGCCAGCAGTTTAAGAGGCGTAGGGGATGGCTACACCTTC.

The chain employs TRBV12-5 and TRBJ1-1; D gene unclear. Trimming removed 6 bases at V and 1 base at J, with 3 bases between. The CDR3 totals 11 residues. The germline V gene encodes CDR1 LGHNT and CDR2 FRNRAP. Here the CDR3 reads CASGRNTEAFF. DNA for the CDR3: TGTGCTAGTGGGAGGAACACTGAAGCTTTCTTT.

The CDR3 sequence is CASSPLTGGGNTIYF. The CDR3 bases are TGTGCCAGCAGCCCTCTGACAGGGGGAGGAAACACCATATATTTT. V and J are TRBV11-2 and TRBJ1-3, with 9 nucleotides matching TRBD1. CDR1 and CDR2 from the germline V gene are SGHAT and FQNNGV. The V gene end was trimmed by 5 bases and the J gene end by 4 bases; junction bases not matched to a gene: 6. The CDR3 contains 15 residues.

The J gene is TRBJ2-1, the V gene TRBV2; 8 bases agree with TRBD2. V shed 0 bases, J shed 8 bases, and the junction held 9 bases outside the gene matches. The germline V gene has CDR1 SNHLY and CDR2 FYNNEI. This CDR3 comprises 16 residues. The CDR3 here is CASSEAGTSLWDEQFF. CDR3 in DNA: TGTGCCAGCAGTGAAGCGGGGACTAGTCTCTGGGATGAGCAGTTCTTC. Drawing the rest from reference TRBV2 and TRBJ2-1, the complete variable domain is EPEVTQTPSHQVTQMGQEVILRCVPISNHLYFYWYRQILGQKVEFLVSFYNNEISEKSEIFDDQFSVERPDGSNFTLKIRSTKLEDSAMYFCASSEAGTSLWDEQFFGPGTRLTVL.

This clone occurred a few times. This chain's CDR3 is CASSVDRGDEQYF. CDR3 sequence (DNA): TGTGCCAGCAGTGTCGACAGGGGCGACGAGCAGTACTTC. The chain uses TRBV2 and TRBJ2-7, with 8 bases lining up with TRBD1. J was trimmed by 5 bases and V by 4 bases; bases with no gene match: 4. This CDR3 has 13 amino acids. Germline V gene sequence: CDR1 SNHLY, CDR2 FYNNEI.

The rearrangement uses TRBV11-2 and TRBJ1-5, with 7 bases fitting TRBD1. Germline V gene lookup returns CDR1 SGHAT and CDR2 FQNNGV. The V segment lost 5 bases and the J segment 1 base; nucleotides outside the gene matches: 8. The CDR3 covers 16 residues. CDR3 bases: TGTGCCAGCAGCCTTGAGGGACAGTTAAGCAATCAGCCCCAGCATTTT. It encodes CASSLEGQLSNQPQHF.

This clone was recorded only once. The chain joins TRBV6-6 to TRBJ1-3; TRBD1 aligns across 7 bases. The CDR3 contains 15 residues. Germline lookup yields CDR1 MNHNY and CDR2 SVGAGI (reference sequence). Losses at the gene ends were 5 bases for V and 0 bases for J; bases not matched to a gene: 4. CDR3 in amino acids: CASSPDRSSGNTIYF. The CDR3 nucleotides read TGTGCCAGCAGTCCGGACAGGTCCTCTGGAAACACCATATATTTT.

V usage is TRBV5-1 and J usage is TRBJ1-1, with 7 bases identical to TRBD1. Per germline, CDR1 SGHRS and CDR2 YFSETQ. J lost 3 bases, V lost 4 bases, and 3 bases had no gene match. The CDR3 has 13 amino acids. The CDR3 DNA follows: TGCGCCAGCAGCCCAACAGGGGACACTGAAGCTTTCTTT. Its translation: CASSPTGDTEAFF.

This clone was recorded a few times. V and J are TRBV28 and TRBJ1-5; 8 nucleotides match TRBD1. The V segment lost 2 bases and the J segment 3 bases; nucleotides outside the gene matches: 9. The length of the CDR3 is 17 residues. Germline assignment: CDR1 MDHEN and CDR2 SYDVKM. CDR3 coding DNA: TGTGCCAGCAGTTTAAGAACAGGGGGTAGGGTCAATCAGCCCCAGCATTTT. Protein sequence: CASSLRTGGRVNQPQHF.

The chain joins TRBV5-5 to TRBJ2-1, with unresolved D. Germline V gene sequence: CDR1 SGHKS, CDR2 YYEKEE (reference sequence). The CDR3 is 15 residues long. Trimming took 0 bases from V and 2 from J, leaving 9 bases between them. CDR3 DNA sequence: TGTGCCAGCAGCTTGGGACACGCGCCCTACAATGAGCAGTTCTTC. Translated: CASSLGHAPYNEQFF.

The chain links TRBV27 to TRBJ2-1, with D tentatively TRBD2 (5 bases). This CDR3 has 14 amino acids. Germline V gives CDR1 MNHEY, CDR2 SMNVEV (reference sequence). V lost 4 bases, J lost 7 bases, and 14 bases lay in between. CDR3 sequence: CASSSPLRENEQFF. For the CDR3, the DNA is TGTGCCAGCAGTTCCCCGTTGAGGGAGAATGAGCAGTTCTTC.

This clone was found a few times. This rearrangement joins TRBV5-1 to TRBJ2-2, with D maybe TRBD1 (6 bases). With 1 base removed from V and 6 bases from J, the gap between germline ends came to 10 bases. The CDR3 is 14 residues long. The germline gives CDR1 SGHRS, CDR2 YFSETQ. The CDR3: CASSLQRQAGELFF. DNA of the CDR3: TGCGCCAGCAGCTTGCAGAGACAGGCCGGGGAGCTGTTTTTT.

This clone came up a few times. This chain joins TRBV4-3 and TRBJ1-1; D is uncertain. Trimming removed 7 bases at V and 5 bases at J, with 14 bases between. CDR1 and CDR2 from the germline V gene are LGHNA and YSLEER. The CDR3 runs 13 residues. CDR3 DNA sequence: TGCGCCAGCAATCCGGGGTTAGGAACTGAAGCTTTCTTT. It is translated as CASNPGLGTEAFF.

The genes are TRBV5-4 and TRBJ2-1; D is undetermined. Germline V gene lookup returns CDR1 SGHNT and CDR2 YYREEE (reference sequence). CDR3 length: 13 residues. The V end lost 4 bases, the J end lost 5 bases, and 10 bases lay between the germline ends. The CDR3 loop is CASSPNPDNEQFF. In DNA, the CDR3 is TGTGCCAGCAGCCCGAACCCAGACAATGAGCAGTTCTTC.

The rearrangement uses TRBV5-1 and TRBJ2-5; 7 bases are a match to TRBD2. The CDR3 spans 17 residues. Germline V gene lookup returns CDR1 SGHRS and CDR2 YFSETQ. The junction had 13 bases not matched to a gene; V was cut back by 1 base and J by 4 bases. The CDR3, as DNA: TGCGCCAGCAGCTTGTGGGGAAGGGAGGGGTCGCGAGAGACCCAGTACTTC. It yields the protein CASSLWGREGSRETQYF.